A single sample is the source of the 29 T cell receptor beta chains below, sequenced in a study of T cell responses to AZD1222 COVID-19 vaccine. Libraries were prepared by immunoSEQ multiplex PCR; TCRdb keeps only in-frame clonotypes and omits some of them. Found here are approximately 170,000 clones, roughly 87% of them singletons; the top ten hold 0.85% to 1.1%. This specimen was peripheral blood, taken 28 days after the second AZD1222 dose. The receptor set was obtained from an adult who received the AZD1222 COVID-19 vaccine.

J is TRBJ1-5 and V is TRBV19; tentatively, D is TRBD1 (6 bases). The V end lost 6 bases, the J end lost 2 bases, and 11 bases lay between the germline ends. The CDR3 length is 14 residues. The germline CDR1 and CDR2 sequences are LNHDA and SQIVND (reference sequence). The CDR3 reads CASRNRDGNQPQHF. In DNA form, the CDR3 reads TGTGCCAGTAGGAACAGGGATGGCAATCAGCCCCAGCATTTT.

This clone was detected only a few times. The CDR3 sequence: CASSSLRNTGELFF. Written as DNA, the CDR3 is TGTGCCAGCAGCTCGCTAAGGAACACCGGGGAGCTGTTTTTT. V and J are TRBV7-9 and TRBJ2-2; D remains ambiguous. V was shortened by 4 bases and J by 1 base, with 7 bases between the two germline ends. Germline values: CDR1 SEHNR, CDR2 FQNEAQ (reference sequence). The CDR3 totals 14 residues.

The rearrangement uses TRBV19 and TRBJ2-2; 7 bases are shared with TRBD2. This CDR3 region has 16 residues. V lost 3 bases, J lost 4 bases, and 8 bases stayed unmatched. Looked up from germline, CDR1 is LNHDA and CDR2 is SQIVND (reference sequence). CDR3 in amino acids: CASSINPWGGTGELFF. In DNA, the CDR3 is TGTGCCAGTAGTATCAACCCCTGGGGGGGCACCGGGGAGCTGTTTTTT.

The chain couples TRBV29-1 to TRBJ2-7; D uncertain. In germline, CDR1 is SQVTM, CDR2 ANQGSEA. The CDR3 loop spans 12 amino acids. Deletions cut 4 bases from V and 3 bases from J, with 10 bases between. In nucleotides, the CDR3 is TGCAGCGTTGTTGGTCAGGTCTACGAGCAGTACTTC. Protein sequence: CSVVGQVYEQYF.

This rearrangement joins TRBV4-1 to TRBJ1-5; D perhaps matches TRBD1 (5 bases). CDR3 size: 20 residues. The germline gives CDR1 MGHRA, CDR2 YSYEKL. Trimming cost V 0 bases and J 0 bases, with 21 bases left between them. The CDR3 protein is CASSQDNVMWGTYSNQPQHF. The CDR3 bases are TGCGCCAGCAGCCAAGATAACGTGATGTGGGGCACTTATAGCAATCAGCCCCAGCATTTT.

This rearrangement joins TRBV5-1 to TRBJ1-2; D call uncertain. The CDR3 covers 15 residues. The germline V gene has CDR1 SGHRS and CDR2 YFSETQ. The V end lost 4 bases, the J end lost 4 bases, and 17 bases lay between the germline ends. The CDR3 DNA is TGCGCCAGCAGCACCCGACCGGAAGAGGGCTATGGCTACACCTTC. Amino acids: CASSTRPEEGYGYTF.

The V and J genes are TRBV10-3 and TRBJ2-7; 7 bases map to TRBD1. CDR1 and CDR2 (germline): ENHRY, SYGVKD. V was clipped by 10 bases and J by 0 bases; unmatched bases: 6. The CDR3 runs 13 residues. DNA of the CDR3: TGTGCCACATACACAGGGGACTCCTACGAGCAGTACTTC. Encoded protein: CATYTGDSYEQYF.

CDR3 residues: CASSLVAGGLDTQYF. The CDR3 DNA reads as TGTGCCAGCAGCTTAGTGGCGGGGGGGCTTGATACGCAGTATTTT. V and J are TRBV7-6 and TRBJ2-3; TRBD2 agrees at 9 bases. V shed 1 base and J 6 bases; nucleotides not matched to a gene: 5. The CDR3 totals 15 residues. Germline V gene lookup returns CDR1 SGHVS and CDR2 FNYEAQ.

The chain links TRBV7-9 to TRBJ1-5; D remains unclear. The CDR3 contains 13 residues. Trimming stripped 5 bases from V and 2 bases from J, with 7 bases between. The germline CDR1 and CDR2 sequences are SEHNR and FQNEAQ (reference sequence). CDR3: CASSPRGNQPQHF. The CDR3 DNA is TGTGCCAGCAGCCCCCGGGGCAATCAGCCCCAGCATTTT.

The gene calls are TRBV5-4 and TRBJ2-3, with D possibly being TRBD1 or TRBD2 (5 bases each). This CDR3 is built from 14 residues. The ends were cut back, 4 bases at V and 5 bases at J, with 14 bases in the middle. The germline gives CDR1 SGHNT, CDR2 YYREEE (reference sequence). CDR3 coding DNA: TGTGCCAGCAGCCCAGGGACGAACGAAGATACGCAGTATTTT. Translation gives CASSPGTNEDTQYF.

The chain employs TRBV19 and TRBJ2-7; tentatively, D is TRBD1 or TRBD2 (5 bases each). V was trimmed by 5 bases and J by 3 bases, leaving 11 bases between them. CDR1 and CDR2 from the germline V gene are LNHDA and SQIVND (reference sequence). This CDR3 has 13 residues. CDR3 residues: CASSAGTHYEQYF. The CDR3 DNA follows: TGTGCCAGTAGTGCCGGGACCCACTACGAGCAGTACTTC.

This chain connects TRBV4-1 to TRBJ1-1, with TRBD1 as a possible D gene (5 bases). With 4 bases removed from V and 6 bases from J, the gap between germline ends came to 15 bases. The CDR3 sequence is 14 residues long. Germline V gives CDR1 MGHRA, CDR2 YSYEKL. The CDR3 DNA follows: TGCGCCAGCAGCCCTCCCGGCAGGGAGGCTGAAGCTTTCTTT. Protein product: CASSPPGREAEAFF.

CDR3 loop: CASSANFGTRTNNEQFF. The DNA of the CDR3 is TGTGCCAGCAGCGCCAATTTCGGGACTCGTACAAACAATGAGCAGTTCTTC. J is TRBJ2-1 and V is TRBV9, with D perhaps matching TRBD2 (6 bases). The germline V gene has CDR1 SGDLS and CDR2 YYNGEE. Trimming shortened V by 3 bases and J by 5 bases, and 21 bases separated the two germline ends. This CDR3 region has 17 residues.

This sequence joins TRBV19 and TRBJ2-3; D is unclear. Between the trimmed V and J ends, which lost 4 bases and 5 bases, there was a span of 10 bases. Germline V gene data show CDR1 as LNHDA and CDR2 as SQIVND (reference sequence). This CDR3 is 13 amino acids long. The CDR3 protein is CASSSSWGDTQYF. Written as DNA, the CDR3 is TGTGCCAGTAGTAGTAGCTGGGGAGATACGCAGTATTTT.

This chain joins TRBV7-5 and TRBJ1-4. TRBV7-5 is a recognized pseudogene. This CDR3 has 18 residues. DNA of the CDR3: TGTGCCAGAAGCGTGGGGCCAAGGGAGAATGACGGTAATGAAAAACTGTTTTTT. Translation gives CARSVGPRENDGNEKLFF.

The V call is TRBV10-2, the J call TRBJ2-3, with D possibly TRBD2 on 5 matching bases. The CDR3 loop spans 15 amino acids. Trimming took 0 bases from V and 6 from J, leaving 13 bases between them. CDR1 and CDR2 from the germline V gene are WSHSY and SAAADI. In DNA, the CDR3 is TGCGCCAGCAGTGAGTCGAGGTACGGGGAGGATACGCAGTATTTT. It specifies CASSESRYGEDTQYF.

V and J are TRBV11-2 and TRBJ1-4; D is uncertain. Germline lookup yields CDR1 SGHAT and CDR2 FQNNGV. CDR3 length equals 14 residues. Trimming left V 6 bases short and J 1 base short, with 9 bases between. The chain's CDR3 is CASRKLGTNEKLFF. The CDR3 bases are TGTGCCAGCAGGAAGTTGGGAACTAATGAAAAACTGTTTTTT.

The J gene is TRBJ2-7, the V gene TRBV5-1, with D possibly matching TRBD1 (5 bases). Germline CDR1 is SGHRS and CDR2 is YFSETQ. The CDR3 totals 15 residues. The V gene lost 4 bases and the J gene lost 3 bases, with 17 bases spanning the gap. As DNA, the CDR3 is TGCGCCAGCAGCCAATCAAGGCTGACAGACTACGAGCAGTACTTC. Protein: CASSQSRLTDYEQYF.

The chain combines TRBV5-1 with TRBJ2-5; 8 bases are shared with TRBD2. The CDR3 spans 14 residues. Unmatched junction bases numbered 5, after V lost 3 bases and J lost 4 bases. Germline CDR1 SGHRS, CDR2 YFSETQ. The CDR3 DNA reads as TGCGCCAGCAGCTCTCCCCGGGGGGGAGAGACCCAGTACTTC. Residues: CASSSPRGGETQYF.

This clone was seen just once. Different DNA sequences within this sample yield the same CDR3. The chain couples TRBV27 to TRBJ1-5; D is uncertain. The CDR3 contains 13 residues. The V gene lost 3 bases and the J gene lost 2 bases, with 5 bases spanning the gap. CDR1 is MNHEY and CDR2 is SMNVEV in the germline V gene (reference sequence). This chain's CDR3 is CASSFLGNQPQHF. The CDR3 nucleotides are TGTGCCAGCAGTTTCCTAGGCAATCAGCCCCAGCATTTT.

CDR3 DNA: TGTGCCAGCAGCCCACCCGGGCCAGGGGGCGTAAGGGAGACCCAGTACTTC. Translation: CASSPPGPGGVRETQYF. J is TRBJ2-5 and V is TRBV14; TRBD1 agrees at 8 bases. J lost 5 bases, V lost 4 bases, and 15 bases had no gene match. The length of the CDR3 is 17 residues. From germline, CDR1 is SGHDN and CDR2 FVKESK.

The chain links TRBV28 to TRBJ2-5, with D perhaps TRBD1 (6 bases). The CDR3 extends over 14 amino acids. V was trimmed by 2 bases and J by 1 base, leaving 8 bases between them. The germline V gene has CDR1 MDHEN and CDR2 SYDVKM. The CDR3 nucleotides read TGTGCCAGCAGTTTAGAGGGGGTCCAAGAGACCCAGTACTTC. Translating gives CASSLEGVQETQYF.

This chain joins TRBV14 and TRBJ1-6, with D possibly TRBD1 on 6 matching bases. This CDR3 spans 15 amino acids. Per germline, CDR1 SGHDN and CDR2 FVKESK. V lost 1 base and J lost 10, with 14 bases in between. CDR3 sequence: CASSQVRGSWSPLHF. The DNA for the CDR3 is TGTGCCAGCAGCCAAGTCAGGGGTTCTTGGTCACCCCTCCACTTT.

This clone has a single count. The V call is TRBV13, the J call TRBJ1-1; no clear D gene. V was trimmed by 5 bases and J by 1 base, leaving 5 bases between them. The length of the CDR3 is 12 residues. Germline CDR1 is PRHDT and CDR2 is FYEKMQ (reference sequence). The CDR3 coding sequence is TGTGCCAGCAGCGCCGGGAACACTGAAGCTTTCTTT. It yields the protein CASSAGNTEAFF.

The chain employs TRBV3-1 (or the pseudogene TRBV3-2) and TRBJ1-5; 10 nucleotides agree with TRBD1. Trimming removed 1 base from V and 4 bases from J; junction bases left unmatched: 4. This CDR3 comprises 16 residues. The germline gives CDR1 LGHDT, CDR2 YNNKEL (reference sequence). The CDR3 DNA follows: TGTGCCAGCAGCCAAGCCCCGGGACAGGGGAATCAGCCCCAGCATTTT. As protein: CASSQAPGQGNQPQHF.

The chain couples TRBV7-7 to TRBJ2-2; 8 nucleotides agree with TRBD1. The CDR3 sequence is 16 residues long. The germline V gene encodes CDR1 SSHAT and CDR2 FNYEAQ (reference sequence). The V and J ends lost 5 bases and 5 bases, in that order; junction bases with no gene match: 10. The CDR3 loop is CASSRRPQGGTGELFF. DNA of the CDR3: TGTGCCAGCAGCCGACGACCACAGGGGGGAACCGGGGAGCTGTTTTTT.

This clone was seen a single time. Written as DNA, the CDR3 is TGTGCCAGCAGCCGGGACAGCTCCTACGAGCAGTACTTC. Translated: CASSRDSSYEQYF. V is TRBV2 and J is TRBJ2-7, with TRBD1 matching over 7 bases. The germline CDR1 and CDR2 sequences are SNHLY and FYNNEI. This CDR3 comprises 13 residues. Trimming removed 6 bases from V and 0 bases from J; junction bases left unmatched: 2.

The rearrangement uses TRBV5-1 and TRBJ2-7; 7 nucleotides match TRBD1. Germline CDR1 SGHRS, CDR2 YFSETQ. V lost 5 bases, J lost 5 bases, and 7 bases stayed unmatched. There are 13 residues in the CDR3. Written as DNA, the CDR3 is TGCGCCAGCAGATCAGGGGGTGGCGACGAGCAGTACTTC. Protein sequence: CASRSGGGDEQYF.

The chain uses TRBV6-2 or TRBV6-3 and TRBJ1-1; D unclear. V was pared by 2 bases and J by 0 bases, with 7 bases between. This CDR3 is built from 14 residues. CDR1 is MNHEY and CDR2 is SVGEGT in the germline V gene. CDR3 loop: CASSYPDLNTEAFF. CDR3 sequence (DNA): TGTGCCAGCAGTTACCCGGACTTGAACACTGAAGCTTTCTTT.